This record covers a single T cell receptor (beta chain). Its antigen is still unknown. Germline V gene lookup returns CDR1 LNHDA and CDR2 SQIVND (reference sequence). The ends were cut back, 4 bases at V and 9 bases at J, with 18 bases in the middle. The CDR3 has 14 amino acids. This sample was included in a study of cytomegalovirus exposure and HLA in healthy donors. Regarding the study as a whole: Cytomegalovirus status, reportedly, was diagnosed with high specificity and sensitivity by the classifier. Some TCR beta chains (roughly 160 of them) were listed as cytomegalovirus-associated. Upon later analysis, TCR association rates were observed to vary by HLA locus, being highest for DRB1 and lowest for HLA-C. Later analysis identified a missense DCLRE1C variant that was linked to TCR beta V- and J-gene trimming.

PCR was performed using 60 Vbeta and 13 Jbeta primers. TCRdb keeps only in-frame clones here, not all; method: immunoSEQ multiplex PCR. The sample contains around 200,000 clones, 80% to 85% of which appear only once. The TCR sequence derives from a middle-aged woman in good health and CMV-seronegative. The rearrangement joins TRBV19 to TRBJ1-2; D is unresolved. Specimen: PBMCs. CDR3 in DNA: TGTGCCAGTAGTACCTGGACGGGAACTTCGAGCTACACCTTC. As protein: CASSTWTGTSSYTF.